This T cell receptor beta chain came from a study of tumor-infiltrating lymphocytes in oesophageal squamous cell carcinoma. The CDR3 has 15 residues. A single record per CDR3 protein comes from TCRdb applying MiXCR to the PCR reads. The sample comprises 15,000 to 20,000 distinct CDR3 sequences, around 50% of which are singletons, and around 17% rests with the top ten. The TCR was taken from a male donor with esophageal squamous cell carcinoma. Sequencing used esophageal tumor tissue. V and J are TRBV12-3 or TRBV12-4 and TRBJ2-7, with 9 bases matching TRBD1. TRBJ1-2 explains the end of the DNA better; the J call may be wrong. The CDR3 here is CASSYGQGTYYGYTF. The CDR3 coding sequence is TGTGCCAGCAGTTATGGACAGGGGACTTACTATGGCTACACCTTC.